These 26 T cell receptor beta chains were sequenced from one sample in a study of cytomegalovirus exposure and HLA in healthy donors (dated by TCRdb to between 2016 and 2019). Library preparation used the immunoSEQ multiplex PCR assay. For the multiplex PCR, a mixture combining 60 forward primers for TCR Vbeta segments and 13 reverse primers for TCR Jbeta segments was used. The table comes from immuneACCESS by way of TCRdb, which keeps in-frame sequences with V and J called. Part of the clones is missing from these tables; in studies checked, under half for an unresolved V gene and the rest for unknown reasons. The sample contains roughly 150,000 clones, 85% of them found a single time. The ten largest clones capture 1% of the sample. The sequenced sample consisted of PBMCs. These receptor sequences come from a boy aged 2-9 years in good health and CMV-seronegative.

The chain couples TRBV28 to TRBJ2-5, with no clear D. The CDR3 is 15 amino acids. Germline CDR1 and CDR2: MDHEN and SYDVKM. The germline V and J ends were trimmed by 3 bases and 4 bases, with 15 bases remaining between them. The CDR3 region is CASSFGALGGETQYF. For the CDR3, the DNA is TGTGCCAGCAGTTTTGGCGCCCTCGGCGGAGAGACCCAGTACTTC.

The chain recombines TRBV6-1 with TRBJ1-5; D call uncertain. CDR1 and CDR2 from the germline V gene are MNHNS and SASEGT. The ends were cut back, 1 base at V and 9 bases at J, with 4 bases in the middle. This CDR3 comprises 11 residues. The DNA for the CDR3 is TGTGCCAGCAGTGAAGGCAGGCCCCAGCATTTT. Translated, it gives CASSEGRPQHF.

The chain recombines TRBV9 with TRBJ2-7, with TRBD2 matching over 14 bases. Per the germline V gene, CDR1 is SGDLS and CDR2 is YYNGEE. After removal of 2 bases from V and 6 bases from J, the junction contained 10 bases not matched to a gene. The CDR3 covers 17 residues. CDR3 sequence reads: CASSVGLAGGSFIEQYF. CDR3 bases: TGTGCCAGCAGCGTCGGACTAGCGGGAGGATCTTTTATCGAGCAGTACTTC.

The V gene is TRBV28, the J gene TRBJ1-3; no firm D call. V was cut by 6 bases and J by 0 bases, with 9 bases left in between. The germline CDR1 and CDR2 sequences are MDHEN and SYDVKM. The CDR3 runs to 14 residues. Written as DNA, the CDR3 is TGTGCCAGCAGCCCGGCGGGCTCTGGAAACACCATATATTTT. This codes for CASSPAGSGNTIYF.

This chain joins TRBV5-1 and TRBJ2-7, with D perhaps matching TRBD2 (6 bases). Germline CDR1 and CDR2: SGHRS and YFSETQ. The CDR3 runs 14 residues. Trimming stripped 7 bases from V and 2 bases from J, with 16 bases between. DNA for the CDR3: TGCGCCAGCGGATTGGGACGGGGGACCTACGAGCAGTACTTC. It is translated as CASGLGRGTYEQYF.

This clone appeared a few times. V gene TRBV2 combines with J gene TRBJ2-7; TRBD2 aligns across 16 bases. From germline, CDR1 is SNHLY and CDR2 FYNNEI. J was trimmed by 2 bases and V by 6 bases; bases with no gene match: 4. The CDR3 contains 16 residues. The CDR3 region is CASRSGTSGGAYEQYV. For the CDR3, the DNA is TGTGCCAGCAGATCCGGGACTAGCGGGGGGGCCTACGAGCAGTACGTC.

CDR3 amino acids: CASSVRAGGYNTGELFF. CDR3 in DNA: TGTGCCAGCAGCGTCCGGGCAGGGGGCTATAACACCGGGGAGCTGTTTTTT. The gene calls are TRBV9 and TRBJ2-2, with TRBD1 identical over 8 bases. This CDR3 contains 17 residues. Trimming cost V 2 bases and J 2 bases; bases outside gene matches: 8. Germline CDR1 is SGDLS and CDR2 is YYNGEE.

The V gene is TRBV19, the J gene TRBJ2-3; no clear D. V shed 5 bases and J shed 5 bases, with 14 bases lying between them. The CDR3 spans 14 residues. Germline CDR1 LNHDA, CDR2 SQIVND (reference sequence). The CDR3 loop is CASSLGLIQDTQYF. In nucleotides, the CDR3 is TGTGCCAGTAGTTTGGGCCTTATCCAAGATACGCAGTATTTT. Supplemented by reference TRBV19 and TRBJ2-3, the full variable domain reads DGGITQSPKYLFRKEGQNVTLSCEQNLNHDAMYWYRQDPGQGLRLIYYSQIVNDFQKGDIAEGYSVSREKKESFPLTVTSAQKNPTAFYLCASSLGLIQDTQYFGPGTRLTVL.

This clone was observed once. This chain joins TRBV28 and TRBJ1-4; D remains unclear. CDR1 and CDR2 from the germline V gene are MDHEN and SYDVKM. V was trimmed by 2 bases and J by 8 bases, leaving 12 bases between them. CDR3 size: 14 residues. The CDR3 loop reads CASSLLDRGEKLFF. CDR3 nucleotides: TGTGCCAGCAGTTTACTAGACCGAGGAGAAAAACTGTTTTTT.

The chain employs TRBV11-2 and TRBJ2-2; D is perhaps TRBD2 (6 bases). Germline-derived CDR1 and CDR2 are SGHAT and FQNNGV. V was cut by 5 bases and J by 0 bases, with 10 bases left in between. The CDR3 length is 15 residues. The CDR3 here is CASSRGLPNTGELFF. CDR3 sequence (DNA): TGTGCCAGCAGCCGGGGACTTCCGAACACCGGGGAGCTGTTTTTT. Drawing the rest from reference TRBV11-2 and TRBJ2-2, the complete variable domain is EAGVAQSPRYKIIEKRQSVAFWCNPISGHATLYWYQQILGQGPKLLIQFQNNGVVDDSQLPKDRFSAERLKGVDSTLKIQPAKLEDSAVYLCASSRGLPNTGELFFGEGSRLTVL.

In the case of this clone: The junction shows a germline mismatch at one end, possibly a read error. The J gene is TRBJ2-7, the V gene TRBV6-1, with 7 bases aligning to TRBD1. CDR1 is MNHNS and CDR2 is SASEGT in the germline V gene. This CDR3 is 15 amino acids long. CDR3: CTSSDRDSPSYEQYF. The CDR3, as DNA: TGTACCAGCAGTGACAGGGATTCACCCTCCTACGAGCAGTACTTC.

The genes are TRBV7-8 and TRBJ1-2, with unresolved D. V lost 5 bases and J 0 bases, leaving 13 bases between the germline ends. CDR3 size: 15 residues. Germline V gene sequence: CDR1 SGHVS, CDR2 FQNEAQ. CDR3 protein: CASSQQPIANYGYTF. DNA for the CDR3: TGTGCCAGCAGCCAACAGCCTATAGCTAACTATGGCTACACCTTC.

The genes are TRBV10-1 and TRBJ2-3, with D perhaps TRBD1 (5 bases). This CDR3 region has 15 residues. V lost 3 bases, J lost 3 bases, and 13 bases lay in between. Germline V gene sequence: CDR1 WNHNN, CDR2 SYGVQD (reference sequence). The chain's CDR3 is CASSDGARVTDTQYF. Written as DNA, the CDR3 is TGCGCCAGCAGTGATGGGGCCAGGGTGACAGATACGCAGTATTTT.

The chain is built from TRBV10-1 and TRBJ2-1; 9 nucleotides line up with TRBD2. Unmatched junction bases numbered 7, after V lost 5 bases and J lost 5 bases. Germline assignment: CDR1 WNHNN and CDR2 SYGVQD (reference sequence). The CDR3 contains 15 residues. CDR3 sequence (DNA): TGCGCCAGCAGTCCCCGGACTAGCGCTCACAATGAGCAGTTCTTC. It encodes CASSPRTSAHNEQFF.

The CDR3 reads CASSPRGQRNTEAFF. DNA of the CDR3: TGTGCCAGCAGTCCAAGGGGACAGCGGAACACTGAAGCTTTCTTT. The V call is TRBV25-1, the J call TRBJ1-1; 7 bases align to TRBD1. There are 15 residues in the CDR3. In germline, CDR1 is MGHDK, CDR2 SYGVNS. The J segment lost 1 base and the V segment lost 5 bases, leaving 7 bases of the junction unmatched.

This chain uses TRBV19 with TRBJ1-5, with a possible D match to TRBD1 (5 bases). This CDR3 contains 16 residues. The ends were cut back, 0 bases at V and 7 bases at J, with 16 bases in the middle. Germline V lookup: CDR1 LNHDA, CDR2 SQIVND (reference sequence). The CDR3 nucleotides are TGTGCCAGTAGTATAGATGGCGGCGGACAAGGCCAGCCCCAGCATTTT. Translation gives CASSIDGGGQGQPQHF.

This clone has more than one count but fewer than ten. The chain joins TRBV15 to TRBJ2-1; D unresolved. From germline, CDR1 is LNHNV and CDR2 YYDKDF (reference sequence). V was cut by 4 bases and J by 6 bases, with 16 bases left in between. The CDR3 totals 15 residues. This CDR3 is CATSTRPRVANEQFF. The CDR3 DNA reads TGTGCCACCAGCACAAGACCACGGGTTGCCAATGAGCAGTTCTTC.

This clone has just one count. The chain is built from TRBV5-1 and TRBJ2-5, with TRBD2 matching 11 bases. CDR3 length: 14 amino acids. CDR1 and CDR2 (germline): SGHRS, YFSETQ. V trimming: 6 bases; J trimming: 1 base; junction bases outside the gene matches: 2. CDR3 nucleotide sequence: TGCGCCAGCACGGGGACTAGCGGCCAAGAGACCCAGTACTTC. It is translated as CASTGTSGQETQYF.

The chain uses TRBV28 and TRBJ1-2, with TRBD1 identical over 7 bases. This CDR3 has 14 amino acids. Losses at the gene ends were 6 bases for V and 2 bases for J; bases not matched to a gene: 6. Germline assignment: CDR1 MDHEN and CDR2 SYDVKM. CDR3 protein: CASRQRGRNYGYTF. CDR3 sequence (DNA): TGTGCCAGCAGACAAAGGGGGCGCAACTATGGCTACACCTTC.

The chain carries TRBV27 and TRBJ1-2, with 7 bases matching TRBD1. The germline V gene has CDR1 MNHEY and CDR2 SMNVEV (reference sequence). The CDR3 length is 13 residues. V lost 6 bases, J lost 3 bases, and 4 bases stayed unmatched. CDR3 DNA: TGTGCCAGCAGACAGGGACAGTACTATGGCTACACCTTC. It codes for CASRQGQYYGYTF.

The chain joins TRBV5-4 to TRBJ2-1, with 8 bases fitting TRBD2. This CDR3 spans 16 amino acids. V dropped 4 bases and J dropped 5; count of bases not matched to a gene: 11. From germline, CDR1 is SGHNT and CDR2 YYREEE (reference sequence). The CDR3 bases are TGTGCCAGCAGCGCTGCGGGAGGCTGGGGTCACAATGAGCAGTTCTTC. Amino acid sequence: CASSAAGGWGHNEQFF.

The V gene is TRBV28, the J gene TRBJ2-1; 12 bases map to TRBD2. CDR1 and CDR2 (germline): MDHEN, SYDVKM. This CDR3 is 15 amino acids long. V dropped 6 bases and J dropped 7; count of bases not matched to a gene: 7. CDR3 sequence reads: CASSPTSGRWNEQFF. Here the CDR3 DNA reads TGTGCCAGCAGCCCGACTAGCGGGAGATGGAATGAGCAGTTCTTC. The whole variable domain, filled in from reference TRBV28 and TRBJ2-1, reads DVKVTQSSRYLVKRTGEKVFLECVQDMDHENMFWYRQDPGLGLRLIYFSYDVKMKEKGDIPEGYSVSREKKERFSLILESASTNQTSMYLCASSPTSGRWNEQFFGPGTRLTVL.

This clone was counted only a few times. The chain carries TRBV6-4 and TRBJ2-3, with 10 bases that match TRBD2. J gave up 2 bases and V 3 bases, and 2 bases lay outside the gene matches. Germline V CDR1 and CDR2: MRHNA, SNTAGT. This CDR3 comprises 15 residues. The CDR3 coding sequence is TGTGCCAGCAGTGAAAGCGGGGGGGCCACAGATACGCAGTATTTT. Translation: CASSESGGATDTQYF.

The chain couples TRBV30 to TRBJ2-2; 7 bases agree with TRBD1. Per germline, CDR1 GTSNPN and CDR2 SVGIG (reference sequence). CDR3 size: 14 residues. V trimming: 2 bases; J trimming: 7 bases; junction bases outside the gene matches: 7. CDR3 sequence (DNA): TGTGCCTGGAGTCGAGGGACAGTGATCGGGGAGCTGTTTTTT. Translated: CAWSRGTVIGELFF. The full variable domain, its missing parts supplied by reference TRBV30 and TRBJ2-2, is SQTIHQWPATLVQPVGSPLSLECTVEGTSNPNLYWYRQAAGRGLQLLFYSVGIGQISSEVPQNLSASRPQDRQFILSSKKLLLSDSGFYLCAWSRGTVIGELFFGEGSRLTVL.

This rearrangement joins TRBV18 to TRBJ2-7; D not resolved. Per germline, CDR1 KGHSH and CDR2 LQKENI. This CDR3 spans 14 amino acids. The V end lost 2 bases, the J end lost 2 bases, and 10 bases lay between the germline ends. CDR3 coding DNA: TGTGCCAGCTCACCATTTGGCAAGACCTACGAGCAGTACTTC. It is translated as CASSPFGKTYEQYF.

The chain combines TRBV2 with TRBJ2-7; the match to TRBD2 covers 7 bases. In germline, CDR1 is SNHLY, CDR2 FYNNEI. The V and J ends lost 5 bases and 2 bases, in that order; junction bases with no gene match: 0. This CDR3 comprises 12 residues. CDR3 coding DNA: TGTGCCAGCAGTCTAGCGGCCTACGAGCAGTACTTC. The encoded protein is CASSLAAYEQYF.